Below, 21 T cell receptor beta chains from the same sample are listed, as sequenced in a study of cytomegalovirus exposure and HLA in healthy donors. PCR primers comprised 60 Vbeta and 13 Jbeta primers. Only in-frame clones appear in the TCRdb table, and some are missing; sequencing was by immunoSEQ multiplex PCR. The sample comprises under 150,000 clones, about four fifths of which are singletons, and approximately 2.3% rests with the top ten. Source material: PBMCs. These receptors were obtained from a male donor in good health and CMV-seronegative.

The rearrangement uses TRBV29-1 and TRBJ2-5; no definite D call. CDR1 is SQVTM, CDR2 ANQGSEA, per germline. The CDR3 has 14 residues. Trimming removed 6 bases from V and 2 bases from J, with 16 bases in between. The CDR3 loop is CSVRTVAGQETQYF. CDR3 bases: TGCAGCGTCCGTACCGTGGCAGGTCAAGAGACCCAGTACTTC.

The rearrangement links TRBV11-2 to TRBJ2-6; TRBD1 matches 12 bases. J lost 2 bases, V lost 7 bases, and 12 bases had no gene match. CDR1 is SGHAT, CDR2 FQNNGV, per germline. The CDR3 spans 19 residues. As DNA, the CDR3 is TGTGCCAGCACCCCGGGGAGGGACAGGGGGCTTCCTGGGGCCAACGTCCTGACTTTC. Amino acids: CASTPGRDRGLPGANVLTF.

The chain links TRBV6-5 to TRBJ1-4, with 8 bases fitting TRBD1. CDR3 length: 15 amino acids. Germline values: CDR1 MNHEY, CDR2 SVGAGI. Trimming removed 7 bases from V and 0 bases from J; junction bases left unmatched: 4. The CDR3 loop reads CASKAQGATNEKLFF. In DNA, the CDR3 is TGTGCCAGCAAGGCACAGGGGGCAACTAATGAAAAACTGTTTTTT.

This clone was counted once. The chain carries TRBV19 and TRBJ1-5; D is possibly TRBD1 (6 bases). CDR3 length equals 13 residues. The V end lost 7 bases, the J end lost 4 bases, and 11 bases lay between the germline ends. Germline V gives CDR1 LNHDA, CDR2 SQIVND (reference sequence). The CDR3 DNA reads TGTGCCAGTAATATCGGACAGAATCAGCCCCAGCATTTT. Its translation: CASNIGQNQPQHF.

The chain joins TRBV5-1 to TRBJ2-5, with 7 nucleotides matching TRBD2. V was pared by 1 base and J by 2 bases, with 11 bases of the junction left unmatched. The germline V gene has CDR1 SGHRS and CDR2 YFSETQ. The CDR3 contains 17 residues. CDR3 amino acids: CASSLHGVGREQETQYF. CDR3 bases: TGCGCCAGCAGCTTGCACGGGGTCGGGCGGGAGCAAGAGACCCAGTACTTC.

The V call is TRBV2, the J call TRBJ2-3, with D perhaps matching TRBD1 (6 bases). Per germline, CDR1 SNHLY and CDR2 FYNNEI. This CDR3 comprises 12 residues. The CDR3 DNA is TGTGCGATCCCTGTGGGGGCGACTACGCAGTATTTT. It translates to CAIPVGATTQYF.

This clone appeared a few times. The chain uses TRBV7-2 and TRBJ2-7; D ambiguous. Germline assignment: CDR1 SGHTA and CDR2 FQGNSA. This CDR3 has 14 residues. The germline V and J ends were trimmed by 1 base and 0 bases, with 7 bases remaining between them. The CDR3 region has the DNA TGTGCCAGCAGCTTAGTTGGCCTCTCCTACGAGCAGTACTTC. Encoded protein: CASSLVGLSYEQYF.

The gene calls are TRBV4-1 and TRBJ2-2; perhaps TRBD2 as D (5 bases). The V end was cut by 8 bases, the J end by 5 bases, with 12 bases between. Per germline, CDR1 MGHRA and CDR2 YSYEKL. This CDR3 spans 13 amino acids. This CDR3 reads CASRPGGTGELFF. CDR3 DNA sequence: TGCGCCAGCCGCCCAGGAGGAACCGGGGAGCTGTTTTTT.

This chain uses TRBV27 with TRBJ2-5, with 7 bases matching TRBD1. Germline V gives CDR1 MNHEY, CDR2 SMNVEV (reference sequence). V lost 6 bases to trimming and J lost 2 bases; unmatched junction nucleotides: 9. The CDR3 length is 15 residues. The CDR3 nucleotides read TGTGCCAGCAGGCTATACAGGGGCCGACAAGAGACCCAGTACTTC. It is translated as CASRLYRGRQETQYF.

V is TRBV7-9 and J is TRBJ1-5; possibly TRBD1 for D (5 bases). The V gene's germline CDR1 is SEHNR and CDR2 FQNEAQ (reference sequence). The CDR3 totals 17 residues. The V and J ends lost 1 base and 4 bases respectively, with 17 bases between them. DNA for the CDR3: TGTGCCAGCAGCTTAGTGGGGCCACCCCCAAGTAATCAGCCCCAGCATTTT. Its translation: CASSLVGPPPSNQPQHF.

The rearrangement uses TRBV6-1 and TRBJ2-7; D might be TRBD2 (6 bases). Germline CDR1 and CDR2: MNHNS and SASEGT. The CDR3 length is 14 residues. V was trimmed by 4 bases and J by 3 bases, leaving 13 bases between them. Here the CDR3 reads CASSVTRGGYEQYF. CDR3 sequence (DNA): TGTGCCAGCAGTGTCACACGGGGAGGCTACGAGCAGTACTTC.

The sample holds one count of this clone. The gene calls are TRBV7-3 and TRBJ2-7, with TRBD2 matching 7 bases. The germline CDR1 and CDR2 sequences are SGHTA and FQGTGA. This CDR3 contains 16 residues. J gave up 6 bases and V 1 base, and 12 bases lay outside the gene matches. In DNA form, the CDR3 reads TGTGCCAGCAGCTTAAACGCGGGAGCCCTTTGGGGCGAGCAGTACTTC. Translating gives CASSLNAGALWGEQYF. The whole variable domain, filled in from reference TRBV7-3 and TRBJ2-7, reads GAGVSQTPSNKVTEKGKYVELRCDPISGHTALYWYRQSLGQGPEFLIYFQGTGAADDSGLPNDRFFAVRPEGSVSTLKIQRTERGDSAVYLCASSLNAGALWGEQYFGPGTRLTVT.

The V gene is TRBV10-3, the J gene TRBJ2-5, with 10 bases matching TRBD2. The V and J ends lost 3 bases and 3 bases, in that order; junction bases with no gene match: 1. The CDR3 covers 14 residues. Germline assignment: CDR1 ENHRY and CDR2 SYGVKD. The CDR3 loop is CAISDTSGKETQYF. The CDR3, as DNA: TGTGCCATCAGTGATACTAGCGGGAAAGAGACCCAGTACTTC.

This clone came up once. The chain carries TRBV7-8 and TRBJ2-1; 10 positions match TRBD1. The CDR3 sequence is 16 residues long. Per germline, CDR1 SGHVS and CDR2 FQNEAQ. J lost 7 bases, V lost 7 bases, and 13 bases had no gene match. CDR3 residues: CASISQPGQGKNEQFF. The CDR3 DNA reads TGTGCCAGCATCAGCCAGCCGGGACAGGGGAAGAATGAGCAGTTCTTC.

The J gene is TRBJ2-2, the V gene TRBV7-6; maybe TRBD1 (6 bases). V lost 0 bases, J lost 12 bases, and 14 bases lay in between. The CDR3 is made up of 14 amino acids. Germline-derived CDR1 and CDR2 are SGHVS and FNYEAQ. Written as DNA, the CDR3 is TGTGCCAGCAGCTTAGCCCGGGTAGGGGACAAGCTGTTTTTT. Amino acid sequence: CASSLARVGDKLFF.

The gene calls are TRBV7-8 and TRBJ2-3; D not certain. CDR3 length: 12 amino acids. V was shortened by 7 bases and J by 6 bases, with 11 bases between the two germline ends. Germline values: CDR1 SGHVS, CDR2 FQNEAQ. In DNA, the CDR3 is TGTGCCAGCACCTTGACTTCGGATACGCAGTATTTT. Protein: CASTLTSDTQYF.

J is TRBJ2-2 and V is TRBV13; TRBD1 matches 7 bases. Per germline, CDR1 PRHDT and CDR2 FYEKMQ (reference sequence). The CDR3 sequence is 12 residues long. V shed 10 bases, J shed 9 bases, and the junction held 8 bases outside the gene matches. In DNA form, the CDR3 reads TGTGCCATCTCCCCAGGGGGACGGGAGCTGTTTTTT. Protein: CAISPGGRELFF.

The gene calls are TRBV7-9 and TRBJ2-7, with a weak D call TRBD2 (5 bases). Germline V gene lookup returns CDR1 SEHNR and CDR2 FQNEAQ (reference sequence). The CDR3 has 13 amino acids. Trimming stripped 3 bases from V and 4 bases from J, with 10 bases between. CDR3: CASSLLAPYEQYF. CDR3 coding DNA: TGTGCCAGCAGCTTGTTAGCGCCTTACGAGCAGTACTTC.

V is TRBV7-9 and J is TRBJ1-2; 10 bases are shared with TRBD1. Germline assignment: CDR1 SEHNR and CDR2 FQNEAQ (reference sequence). This CDR3 spans 16 amino acids. V was clipped by 5 bases and J by 5 bases; unmatched bases: 11. CDR3 nucleotide sequence: TGTGCCAGCAGCCAAACTACGGGACAGGGGTCTTATGGCTACACCTTC. It yields the protein CASSQTTGQGSYGYTF.

The J gene is TRBJ1-4, the V gene TRBV7-2; D remains unclear. Trimming cost V 1 base and J 2 bases, with 8 bases left between them. The CDR3 runs 15 residues. Per germline, CDR1 SGHTA and CDR2 FQGNSA. The CDR3 coding sequence is TGTGCCAGCAGCTTAGAACTGTGGACTAATGAAAAACTGTTTTTT. This codes for CASSLELWTNEKLFF.

The CDR3 DNA is TGCGCCAGCAGCCAAGCGTGGGGGGAGTCCTACAATGAGCAGTTCTTC. Amino acids: CASSQAWGESYNEQFF. The rearrangement joins TRBV4-3 to TRBJ2-1; weak D call: TRBD2 (6 bases). Germline CDR1 is LGHNA and CDR2 is YSLEER. V shed 1 base and J shed 1 base, with 11 bases lying between them. CDR3 length: 16 amino acids.